Shown below are 12 T cell receptor beta chains from a single sample sequenced in a study of T cell repertoires in cytomegalovirus infection. TCRdb called the reads again in MiXCR, with one record for every CDR3 protein. The sample records some 100,000 distinct CDR3 sequences, less than 25% being singletons. The sample taken for sequencing was CD8+ T cells from PBMCs. Source of these receptors: a human donor in good health (CMV status not recorded). Some clones in this sample may be carry-over from other donors' samples.

A few counts support this clonotype. J is TRBJ1-1 and V is TRBV5-4, with D unclear. Per the germline V gene, CDR1 is SGHNT and CDR2 is YYREEE (reference sequence). The V end was cut by 0 bases, the J end by 0 bases, with 12 bases between. CDR3 size: 16 residues. The CDR3 DNA sequence: TGTGCCAGCAGCTTGGACGCAGGCAGGCTGAACACTGAAGCTTTCTTT. Its translation: CASSLDAGRLNTEAFF.

J is TRBJ2-1 and V is TRBV20-1; 9 positions agree with TRBD2. Germline values: CDR1 DFQATT, CDR2 SNEGSKA (reference sequence). This CDR3 region has 14 residues. J gave up 1 base and V 6 bases, and 4 bases lay outside the gene matches. In DNA, the CDR3 is TGCAGTGCCCTAAGCGGGGGGTCCTACAATGAGCAGTTCTTC. Translation: CSALSGGSYNEQFF.

The V gene is TRBV6-2 or TRBV6-3, the J gene TRBJ1-2; the D is unclear. CDR3 length equals 13 residues. Per germline, CDR1 MNHEY and CDR2 SVGEGT. Trimming removed 7 bases at V and 4 bases at J, with 13 bases between. The CDR3 region has the DNA TGTGCCAGCAAGGAACGGACCCCCTATGGCTACACCTTC. This encodes CASKERTPYGYTF.

This clonotype was recorded a few times. The chain combines TRBV28 with TRBJ2-7, with D possibly being TRBD1 or TRBD2 (5 bases each). This CDR3 is 14 amino acids long. Germline V lookup: CDR1 MDHEN, CDR2 SYDVKM. The V end lost 8 bases, the J end lost 6 bases, and 20 bases lay between the germline ends. This CDR3 reads CASCPGAYFSEQYF. The CDR3 DNA reads TGTGCCAGCTGTCCCGGGGCCTACTTCAGCGAGCAGTACTTC.

This clonotype was seen many times. This chain connects TRBV7-2 to TRBJ1-1; TRBD1 might be the D (5 bases). The CDR3 has 16 amino acids. Looked up from germline, CDR1 is SGHTA and CDR2 is FQGNSA. The V end was cut by 1 base, the J end by 1 base, with 13 bases between. CDR3 sequence: CASSLGAGGENTEAFF. Written as DNA, the CDR3 is TGTGCCAGCAGCTTAGGGGCCGGGGGGGAGAACACTGAAGCTTTCTTT.

This clonotype was seen at least ten times. CDR3: CASSSGGRPGQGDQETQYF. CDR3 DNA: TGTGCCAGCAGTTCCGGGGGCCGCCCGGGACAGGGGGACCAAGAGACCCAGTACTTC. The chain is built from TRBV12-3 or TRBV12-4 and TRBJ2-5; the match to TRBD1 covers 11 bases. The CDR3 sequence is 19 residues long. V shed 4 bases and J 0 bases; nucleotides not matched to a gene: 13.

In DNA form, the CDR3 reads TGTGCCAGCAGTTCCCGACAGGCTAGCTCCTACAATGAGCAGTTCTTC. Amino acid sequence: CASSSRQASSYNEQFF. J is TRBJ2-1 and V is TRBV27, with a weak D call TRBD1 (6 bases). V shed 4 bases and J shed 0 bases, with 13 bases lying between them. The CDR3 loop spans 16 amino acids. Germline V lookup: CDR1 MNHEY, CDR2 SMNVEV (reference sequence).

The chain couples TRBV12-3 or TRBV12-4 to TRBJ2-7; 7 positions match TRBD2. The CDR3 is 15 residues long. V shed 4 bases, J shed 6 bases, and the junction held 12 bases outside the gene matches. The CDR3, as DNA: TGTGCCAGCAGTTGGACCGCTGCGGGAGACCCCGAGCAGTACTTC. As protein: CASSWTAAGDPEQYF.

This clonotype was seen only a few times. This rearrangement joins TRBV15 to TRBJ2-2; 9 bases line up with TRBD1. The V gene's germline CDR1 is LNHNV and CDR2 YYDKDF (reference sequence). The J segment lost 6 bases and the V segment lost 5 bases, leaving 4 bases of the junction unmatched. The CDR3 is 14 amino acids. CDR3 nucleotides: TGTGCCACCAGCCACAGGGGGCGAGCCGGGGAGCTGTTTTTT. The encoded protein is CATSHRGRAGELFF. Drawing the rest from reference TRBV15 and TRBJ2-2, the complete variable domain is DAMVIQNPRYQVTQFGKPVTLSCSQTLNHNVMYWYQQKSSQAPKLLFHYYDKDFNNEADTPDNFQSRRPNTSFCFLDIRSPGLGDTAMYLCATSHRGRAGELFFGEGSRLTVL.

The J gene is TRBJ2-2, the V gene TRBV7-6, with D possibly TRBD2 on 6 matching bases. V was clipped by 5 bases and J by 5 bases, with 21 bases between them. The CDR3 has 17 residues. Germline V gives CDR1 SGHVS, CDR2 FNYEAQ. Here the CDR3 DNA reads TGTGCCAGCAGCCCTACGTCGGGACTTAGTTCGACCGGGGAGCTGTTTTTT. Protein sequence: CASSPTSGLSSTGELFF. Together with reference TRBV7-6 and TRBJ2-2, the CDR3 gives the full variable domain: GAGVSQSPRYKVTKRGQDVALRCDPISGHVSLYWYRQALGQGPEFLTYFNYEAQQDKSGLPNDRFSAERPEGSISTLTIQRTEQRDSAMYRCASSPTSGLSSTGELFFGEGSRLTVL.

This clonotype was picked up a small number of times. The J gene is TRBJ2-7, the V gene TRBV19; 11 bases are a match to TRBD1. With V trimmed by 5 bases and J by 5 bases, 5 bases remained unmatched. The V gene's germline CDR1 is LNHDA and CDR2 SQIVND (reference sequence). The CDR3 has 14 residues. The CDR3 is CASSAPGQGDEQYF. CDR3 nucleotide sequence: TGTGCCAGTAGTGCGCCGGGACAGGGGGACGAGCAGTACTTC.

Points on this clonotype: A read error may explain this, as a much larger clone is one base away. This sequence joins TRBV7-6 and TRBJ2-1; 7 nucleotides line up with TRBD1. Germline V gene sequence: CDR1 SGHVS, CDR2 FNYEAQ. The CDR3 sequence is 16 residues long. The CDR3 is CASTYTQGEPYNVQFF. CDR3 DNA sequence: TGTGCCAGCACCTACACCCAGGGGGAGCCCTACAATGTGCAGTTCTTC.